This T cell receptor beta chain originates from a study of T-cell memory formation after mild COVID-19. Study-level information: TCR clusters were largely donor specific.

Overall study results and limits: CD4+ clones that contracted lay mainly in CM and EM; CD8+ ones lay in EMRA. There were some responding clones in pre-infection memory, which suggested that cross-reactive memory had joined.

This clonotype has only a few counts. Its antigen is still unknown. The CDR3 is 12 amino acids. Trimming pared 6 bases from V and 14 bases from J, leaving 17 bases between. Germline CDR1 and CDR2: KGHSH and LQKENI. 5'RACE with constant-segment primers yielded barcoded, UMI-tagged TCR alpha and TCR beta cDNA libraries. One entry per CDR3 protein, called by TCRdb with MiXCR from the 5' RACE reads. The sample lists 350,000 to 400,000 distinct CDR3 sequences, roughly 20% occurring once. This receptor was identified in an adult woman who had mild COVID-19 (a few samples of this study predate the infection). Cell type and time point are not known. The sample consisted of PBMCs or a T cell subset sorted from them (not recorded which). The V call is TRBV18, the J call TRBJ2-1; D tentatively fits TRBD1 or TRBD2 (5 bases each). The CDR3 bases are TGTGCCAGCTCCCAACTCCGGGACGGTGAGTTCTTC. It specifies CASSQLRDGEFF.